Below, one T cell receptor (beta chain) is given with its context. Its target is not known. One end of the junction varies from germline; a read error may be responsible. Breast cancer patients provided tissue from their axillary draining lymph nodes. These data belong to a study of breast tumors, draining lymph nodes, adjacent tissues. Study-level points and caveats: The lymph node origin of tumor T cells was framed as consistent with a hypothesis, not demonstrated.

This CDR3 has 15 amino acids. Germline V gene sequence: CDR1 SGHRS, CDR2 YFSETQ. TCRdb analysed the multiplex PCR reads with MiXCR anew, one entry per CDR3 protein. The sample has fewer than 140,000 distinct CDR3 sequences, roughly 29% seen once. The TCR originated in a female donor with breast cancer. Some clones in this sample may be carry-over from other donors' samples. The chain combines TRBV5-1 with TRBJ2-2; 9 bases line up with TRBD1. The specimen sequenced was axillary lymph node tissue. CDR3 bases: TGCGCCAGCAGCTGGACAGGGGCGCGCACCGAGGAGCTGTTTTTT. Encoded protein: CASSWTGARTEELFF.